A single sample is the source of the 10 T cell receptor beta chains below, sequenced in a study of T cell responses to AZD1222 COVID-19 vaccine. Sequenced by immunoSEQ multiplex PCR; TCRdb stores in-frame clones only, minus some. The data show about 120,000 clones, about 85% seen once. The sample consisted of peripheral blood, taken 28 days after the second AZD1222 dose. Every receptor here comes from an adult who received the AZD1222 COVID-19 vaccine.

The V gene is TRBV28, the J gene TRBJ1-3, with TRBD1 matching over 11 bases. This CDR3 has 14 amino acids. The germline V gene has CDR1 MDHEN and CDR2 SYDVKM. Unmatched junction bases numbered 0, after V lost 6 bases and J lost 2 bases. CDR3 in amino acids: CASRGQGAGNTIYF. As DNA, the CDR3 is TGTGCCAGCAGGGGACAGGGGGCTGGAAACACCATATATTTT.

This clone occurred once. The CDR3 coding sequence is TGTGCCAGCAGTTTATGGGCAGGGCGAAACACCATATATTTT. It translates to CASSLWAGRNTIYF. The chain recombines TRBV28 with TRBJ1-3; possible D gene TRBD1, 5 bases. Germline assignment: CDR1 MDHEN and CDR2 SYDVKM. The germline V and J ends were trimmed by 0 bases and 5 bases, with 8 bases remaining between them. The CDR3 spans 14 residues.

The chain joins TRBV5-1 to TRBJ1-2, with TRBD1 as a possible D gene (5 bases). V was pared by 5 bases and J by 8 bases, with 19 bases between. Germline V lookup: CDR1 SGHRS, CDR2 YFSETQ. The CDR3 spans 14 residues. CDR3 DNA: TGCGCCAGCAGGCTGGGACCGGTGGATCAGGGCTACACCTTC. It is translated as CASRLGPVDQGYTF.

The J gene is TRBJ1-2, the V gene TRBV12-3 or TRBV12-4, with D perhaps TRBD1 (5 bases). Trimming took 3 bases from V and 5 from J, leaving 7 bases between them. The CDR3 length is 12 residues. CDR3: CASSFGGYGYTF. The CDR3 region has the DNA TGTGCCAGCAGTTTTGGGGGATATGGCTACACCTTC.

The chain recombines TRBV7-6 with TRBJ1-2; TRBD1 might be the D (6 bases). CDR1 and CDR2 from the germline V gene are SGHVS and FNYEAQ. This CDR3 is built from 17 residues. Trimming removed 1 base from V and 4 bases from J, with 19 bases in between. The DNA for the CDR3 is TGTGCCAGCAGCTTAGGGGTGGGGGCGACAGCCCCCTATGGCTACACCTTC. Protein sequence: CASSLGVGATAPYGYTF.

This clone was counted between two and nine times. The genes are TRBV28 and TRBJ1-2; 7 nucleotides align to TRBD1. CDR3 length equals 13 residues. The germline CDR1 and CDR2 sequences are MDHEN and SYDVKM. With 6 bases clipped from V and 6 bases from J, the junction kept 7 bases outside the gene matches. CDR3 region: CASSLTTGDGYTF. The DNA of the CDR3 is TGTGCCAGCAGCCTAACAACAGGGGATGGCTACACCTTC.

The chain recombines TRBV29-1 with TRBJ1-4; 7 bases line up with TRBD1. The CDR3 consists of 14 residues. V was clipped by 8 bases and J by 4 bases; unmatched bases: 10. Germline assignment: CDR1 SQVTM and CDR2 ANQGSEA. The CDR3 DNA sequence: TGCAGCCTCATTACAGGGGATCTTAATGAAAAACTGTTTTTT. This codes for CSLITGDLNEKLFF.

This chain links TRBV6-5 with TRBJ2-1; possibly TRBD2 for D (7 bases). V lost 8 bases, J lost 4 bases, and 15 bases lay in between. Germline V gene data show CDR1 as MNHEY and CDR2 as SVGAGI. This CDR3 comprises 14 residues. The DNA of the CDR3 is TGTGCCAGCCTGCGGGGGACATCATACAATGAGCAGTTCTTC. Encoded protein: CASLRGTSYNEQFF.

This chain joins TRBV2 and TRBJ2-3; 7 nucleotides match TRBD1. CDR3 length: 15 residues. V lost 6 bases to trimming and J lost 5 bases; unmatched junction nucleotides: 11. Germline V gene lookup returns CDR1 SNHLY and CDR2 FYNNEI. CDR3 amino acids: CASRRDSPRGDTQYF. For the CDR3, the DNA is TGTGCCAGCAGGAGGGACAGCCCCCGGGGAGATACGCAGTATTTT. The full variable domain, in which reference TRBV2 and TRBJ2-3 provide the parts outside the CDR3, is EPEVTQTPSHQVTQMGQEVILRCVPISNHLYFYWYRQILGQKVEFLVSFYNNEISEKSEIFDDQFSVERPDGSNFTLKIRSTKLEDSAMYFCASRRDSPRGDTQYFGPGTRLTVL.

This clone showed up just a few times. The chain carries TRBV2 and TRBJ1-5, with 11 nucleotides matching TRBD1. Unmatched junction bases numbered 4, after V lost 6 bases and J lost 6 bases. This CDR3 region has 14 residues. Germline CDR1 SNHLY, CDR2 FYNNEI. CDR3 bases: TGTGCCAGCAGAGGACAGGGGGCATTTCAGCCCCAGCATTTT. As protein: CASRGQGAFQPQHF.